Listed here are 30 T cell receptor beta chains from one sample, sequenced in a study of blood T cell repertoires in COVID-19. Clones were sequenced by immunoSEQ multiplex PCR, and TCRdb holds only the in-frame ones, with some missing. Among roughly 270,000 clones listed, around 90% were seen once. The sample taken for sequencing was peripheral blood. The receptors stem from a man between 18 and 29 years old with active or convalescent COVID-19.

This clone was recorded only once. The chain couples TRBV7-9 to TRBJ2-5, with D perhaps matching TRBD1 (6 bases). The germline gives CDR1 SEHNR, CDR2 FQNEAQ (reference sequence). There are 14 residues in the CDR3. The germline V and J ends were trimmed by 1 base and 1 base, with 7 bases remaining between them. The CDR3 sequence: CASSLGTVQETQYF. The CDR3, as DNA: TGTGCCAGCAGCTTAGGGACAGTCCAAGAGACCCAGTACTTC.

This sequence joins TRBV19 and TRBJ1-1; possibly TRBD1 for D (5 bases). This CDR3 is 12 amino acids long. The germline gives CDR1 LNHDA, CDR2 SQIVND (reference sequence). V was clipped by 3 bases and J by 5 bases, with 7 bases between them. CDR3 bases: TGTGCCAGTAGTATGGGGGGAACTGAAGCTTTCTTT. Translated: CASSMGGTEAFF.

The chain recombines TRBV9 with TRBJ1-4; the D gene is possibly TRBD1 (6 bases). V was clipped by 4 bases and J by 4 bases, with 11 bases between them. This CDR3 is 14 amino acids long. Germline CDR1 reads SGDLS; CDR2 reads YYNGEE. The CDR3 is CASSPRDINEKLFF. Written as DNA, the CDR3 is TGTGCCAGCAGCCCTCGGGACATTAATGAAAAACTGTTTTTT.

V and J are TRBV9 and TRBJ1-2; TRBD1 matches 11 bases. This CDR3 comprises 15 residues. V was pared by 0 bases and J by 6 bases, with 4 bases of the junction left unmatched. CDR1 and CDR2 (germline): SGDLS, YYNGEE. The CDR3 DNA reads as TGTGCCAGCAGCGTAGGGACAGGGGGCTTGGATGGCTACACCTTC. Protein sequence: CASSVGTGGLDGYTF.

The chain couples TRBV29-1 to TRBJ2-1; maybe TRBD2 (5 bases). The CDR3 length is 15 residues. Trimming removed 1 base from V and 8 bases from J, with 18 bases in between. Looked up from germline, CDR1 is SQVTM and CDR2 is ANQGSEA. Here the CDR3 DNA reads TGCAGCGTTGAAGGTGAGGAGGCGGTTTTTGATGAGCAGTTCTTC. Its protein is CSVEGEEAVFDEQFF.

The DNA for the CDR3 is TGTGCCAGCAGCCAAGGAGACAGGGGGCATGGAGAAAAACTGTTTTTT. Translated: CASSQGDRGHGEKLFF. V is TRBV3-1 (or the pseudogene TRBV3-2) and J is TRBJ1-4, with 10 bases fitting TRBD1. V was clipped by 1 base and J by 8 bases; unmatched bases: 7. This CDR3 has 16 residues. Germline V gene data show CDR1 as LGHDT and CDR2 as YNNKEL (reference sequence).

The sample holds a few counts of this clone. The gene calls are TRBV6-1 and TRBJ2-4, with D possibly matching TRBD1 (5 bases). Per germline, CDR1 MNHNS and CDR2 SASEGT. This CDR3 region has 15 residues. Trimming took off 2 bases at V and 6 bases at J, with 14 bases between the two ends. The CDR3 spells CASSEINQGGNIQYF. The CDR3 DNA follows: TGTGCCAGCAGTGAAATCAACCAGGGTGGAAACATTCAGTACTTC.

The V gene is TRBV14, the J gene TRBJ1-4; D is perhaps TRBD1 (6 bases). V lost 4 bases and J lost 0, with 9 bases in between. The CDR3 contains 15 residues. From germline, CDR1 is SGHDN and CDR2 FVKESK. Here the CDR3 DNA reads TGTGCCAGCAGCCGGACAGATGCAACTAATGAAAAACTGTTTTTT. Translating gives CASSRTDATNEKLFF.

This chain connects TRBV28 to TRBJ1-1; possibly TRBD1 for D (5 bases). Germline values: CDR1 MDHEN, CDR2 SYDVKM. The CDR3 spans 14 residues. V lost 5 bases and J 5 bases, leaving 15 bases between the germline ends. CDR3 coding DNA: TGTGCCAGCAGTCTTACAGGAGGGGTGACTGAAGCTTTCTTT. It codes for CASSLTGGVTEAFF. Combining the CDR3 with reference TRBV28 and TRBJ1-1 gives the whole variable domain DVKVTQSSRYLVKRTGEKVFLECVQDMDHENMFWYRQDPGLGLRLIYFSYDVKMKEKGDIPEGYSVSREKKERFSLILESASTNQTSMYLCASSLTGGVTEAFFGQGTRLTVV.

The chain combines TRBV3-1 (or the pseudogene TRBV3-2) with TRBJ1-3, with TRBD1 matching 8 bases. The CDR3 consists of 15 residues. J was trimmed by 4 bases and V by 5 bases; bases with no gene match: 7. Germline V lookup: CDR1 LGHDT, CDR2 YNNKEL (reference sequence). The CDR3 DNA follows: TGTGCCAGCAGCGCCCGGGACAGGCCCGGAAACACCATATATTTT. This gives the protein CASSARDRPGNTIYF.

The rearrangement joins TRBV11-2 to TRBJ2-3; D gene ambiguous. V lost 5 bases and J 0 bases, leaving 12 bases between the germline ends. Germline V gene data show CDR1 as SGHAT and CDR2 as FQNNGV. The CDR3 has 15 residues. CDR3 sequence: CASSLESTSTDTQYF. For the CDR3, the DNA is TGTGCCAGCAGCCTCGAGTCGACTAGCACAGATACGCAGTATTTT.

This chain links TRBV12-5 with TRBJ2-2; 12 bases are shared with TRBD2. The CDR3 covers 17 residues. Germline V gene sequence: CDR1 LGHNT, CDR2 FRNRAP. V gave up 3 bases and J gave up 2 bases; unmatched junction bases: 4. CDR3 loop: CASGFPSGGVNTGELFF. The CDR3 region has the DNA TGTGCTAGTGGTTTCCCTAGCGGGGGGGTCAACACCGGGGAGCTGTTTTTT. Combining the CDR3 with reference TRBV12-5 and TRBJ2-2 gives the whole variable domain DARVTQTPRHKVTEMGQEVTMRCQPILGHNTVFWYRQTMMQGLELLAYFRNRAPLDDSGMPKDRFSAEMPDATLATLKIQPSEPRDSAVYFCASGFPSGGVNTGELFFGEGSRLTVL.

V and J are TRBV5-5 and TRBJ2-2, with TRBD2 matching over 12 bases. The CDR3 extends over 15 amino acids. J lost 7 bases, V lost 4 bases, and 5 bases had no gene match. The germline gives CDR1 SGHKS, CDR2 YYEKEE (reference sequence). Here the CDR3 DNA reads TGTGCCAGCAGCCTTTGGACTAGCGGGGACGGGGAGCTGTTTTTT. Translated: CASSLWTSGDGELFF.

V usage is TRBV6-2 or TRBV6-3 and J usage is TRBJ1-2; 8 bases line up with TRBD1. This CDR3 region has 13 residues. CDR1 is MNHEY and CDR2 is SVGEGT in the germline V gene. Trimming cost V 4 bases and J 3 bases; bases outside gene matches: 1. The CDR3 nucleotides are TGTGCCAGCAGTTGGACAGGGCACTATGGCTACACCTTC. Residues: CASSWTGHYGYTF.

The CDR3 nucleotides are TGCGCCAGCAGTGTATCCGAGCAGTACTTC. Protein sequence: CASSVSEQYF. The V gene is TRBV10-1, the J gene TRBJ2-7; the D is unclear. The CDR3 spans 10 residues. Trimming left V 4 bases short and J 6 bases short, with 4 bases between. Per the germline V gene, CDR1 is WNHNN and CDR2 is SYGVQD (reference sequence).

This chain links TRBV3-1 (or the pseudogene TRBV3-2) with TRBJ2-7; D is uncertain. Germline V lookup: CDR1 LGHDT, CDR2 YNNKEL (reference sequence). V dropped 3 bases and J dropped 3 bases, with 6 bases sitting between them. CDR3 size: 12 residues. CDR3 sequence (DNA): TGTGCCAGCAGCCACGCACACTACGAGCAGTACTTC. Its protein product is CASSHAHYEQYF.

In this sample, this clone turned up once. The CDR3 coding sequence is TGTGCCAGCAGCTTAGCGCAGAGCGGGGGGGCGACCAATGAGCAGTTCTTC. It is translated as CASSLAQSGGATNEQFF. V gene TRBV7-6 combines with J gene TRBJ2-1; TRBD2 aligns across 10 bases. The J segment lost 6 bases and the V segment lost 0 bases, leaving 8 bases of the junction unmatched. Germline assignment: CDR1 SGHVS and CDR2 FNYEAQ. The CDR3 is made up of 17 amino acids.

In this sample, this clone turned up once. The chain links TRBV10-3 to TRBJ2-5, with a possible D match to TRBD1 (5 bases). Trimming cost V 8 bases and J 2 bases, with 18 bases left between them. The length of the CDR3 is 15 residues. The V gene's germline CDR1 is ENHRY and CDR2 SYGVKD. CDR3: CAIGERRQLQETQYF. The CDR3 DNA reads TGTGCCATCGGGGAAAGACGACAGCTACAAGAGACCCAGTACTTC.

The chain carries TRBV11-2 and TRBJ1-4, with D perhaps TRBD1 (6 bases). Trimming took off 5 bases at V and 8 bases at J, with 18 bases between the two ends. Looked up from germline, CDR1 is SGHAT and CDR2 is FQNNGV. CDR3 size: 15 residues. CDR3 sequence (DNA): TGTGCCAGCAGCCGATCCGCGGACAGTCGAGAAAAACTGTTTTTT. This codes for CASSRSADSREKLFF.

This chain uses TRBV10-3 with TRBJ1-2, with D perhaps matching TRBD1 (6 bases). The CDR3 covers 17 residues. With 0 bases removed from V and 3 bases from J, the gap between germline ends came to 17 bases. CDR1 and CDR2 (germline): ENHRY, SYGVKD. CDR3 residues: CAISESRTARTDYGYTF. CDR3 sequence (DNA): TGTGCCATCAGTGAGTCGAGGACAGCCAGGACCGACTATGGCTACACCTTC.

V usage is TRBV27 and J usage is TRBJ2-1, with a possible D match to TRBD2 (5 bases). V lost 8 bases and J lost 7, with 18 bases in between. CDR3 size: 14 residues. Germline lookup yields CDR1 MNHEY and CDR2 SMNVEV (reference sequence). For the CDR3, the DNA is TGTGCCAGCTTAAAGGTAAAGAGAGGGAATGAGCAGTTCTTC. Translating it yields CASLKVKRGNEQFF.

CDR3 sequence: CASSLAGTPNTEAFF. The CDR3 region has the DNA TGTGCCAGCAGCTTAGCTGGGACACCAAACACTGAAGCTTTCTTT. The V call is TRBV7-6, the J call TRBJ1-1; D possibly corresponds to TRBD1 (6 bases). Germline V gene data show CDR1 as SGHVS and CDR2 as FNYEAQ. V lost 0 bases to trimming and J lost 2 bases, with 10 bases between them. This CDR3 contains 15 residues.

V gene TRBV10-3 combines with J gene TRBJ2-5; no clear D. Germline lookup yields CDR1 ENHRY and CDR2 SYGVKD. The CDR3 length is 14 residues. V was cut by 0 bases and J by 3 bases, with 8 bases left in between. The CDR3: CAISESRSEETQYF. DNA of the CDR3: TGTGCCATCAGTGAGTCTAGGAGCGAAGAGACCCAGTACTTC.

CDR3 in amino acids: CASSQGGQFTGELFF. The CDR3 nucleotides are TGCGCCAGCAGCCAAGGGGGCCAGTTCACCGGGGAGCTGTTTTTT. This chain joins TRBV4-1 and TRBJ2-2; maybe TRBD1 (5 bases). The CDR3 covers 15 residues. V dropped 1 base and J dropped 4 bases, with 10 bases sitting between them. CDR1 and CDR2 from the germline V gene are MGHRA and YSYEKL.

The chain joins TRBV9 to TRBJ2-1, with TRBD1 matching over 10 bases. Per the germline V gene, CDR1 is SGDLS and CDR2 is YYNGEE. The ends lost 0 bases at V and 8 bases at J; junction bases unmatched: 8. This CDR3 region has 16 residues. This CDR3 is CASSVAETGGFYEQFF. The CDR3 DNA is TGTGCCAGCAGCGTAGCCGAGACAGGGGGCTTTTATGAGCAGTTCTTC.

The chain uses TRBV5-4 and TRBJ2-7; TRBD1 aligns across 7 bases. The CDR3 has 15 residues. Germline V lookup: CDR1 SGHNT, CDR2 YYREEE (reference sequence). The trim removed 0 bases at V and 2 bases at J, leaving 5 bases unmatched. The CDR3 loop reads CASSLAGTGAYEQYF. CDR3 DNA sequence: TGTGCCAGCAGCTTGGCCGGAACAGGGGCCTACGAGCAGTACTTC.

The chain combines TRBV4-3 with TRBJ2-7; 8 positions match TRBD2. CDR1 is LGHNA and CDR2 is YSLEER in the germline V gene. The CDR3 totals 14 residues. V shed 4 bases, J shed 3 bases, and the junction held 5 bases outside the gene matches. DNA for the CDR3: TGCGCCAGCAGCCTGACTAGCGACTTCTACGAGCAGTACTTC. Its protein is CASSLTSDFYEQYF.

Here the CDR3 DNA reads TGTGCCACCCGTATTAGCAATCAGCCCCAGCATTTT. Its translation: CATRISNQPQHF. The V gene is TRBV19, the J gene TRBJ1-5; no reliable D call. V lost 10 bases and J lost 0, with 7 bases in between. CDR3 size: 12 residues. CDR1 is LNHDA and CDR2 is SQIVND in the germline V gene (reference sequence).

V is TRBV2 and J is TRBJ2-1; the match to TRBD2 covers 12 bases. This CDR3 comprises 14 residues. Germline V gene lookup returns CDR1 SNHLY and CDR2 FYNNEI. J lost 6 bases, V lost 6 bases, and 3 bases had no gene match. CDR3 residues: CASSLAGGPNEQFF. The CDR3 DNA sequence: TGTGCCAGCAGCCTAGCGGGGGGGCCCAATGAGCAGTTCTTC.

The chain carries TRBV5-1 and TRBJ2-5; possible D gene TRBD1, 6 bases. Trimming removed 2 bases from V and 4 bases from J, with 12 bases in between. Germline CDR1 reads SGHRS; CDR2 reads YFSETQ. CDR3 length: 14 amino acids. For the CDR3, the DNA is TGCGCCAGCAGCTTACAGGGTCAGGGAGAGACCCAGTACTTC. As protein: CASSLQGQGETQYF.